This entry lists 8 T cell receptor beta chains sequenced from one sample in a study of response to subunit inactivated influenza vaccine. TCRdb processed the RT-PCR reads anew with MiXCR; each CDR3 protein has one entry. Of hundreds of thousands of distinct CDR3 sequences listed, about 15% are singletons. Sequencing used PBMCs from blood, obtained 14 to 15 days before vaccination. The source is a man between 50 and 59 years old who received an inactivated influenza vaccine.

Ten or more counts support this clonotype. This chain links TRBV5-1 with TRBJ2-1; 11 bases line up with TRBD1. Germline-derived CDR1 and CDR2 are SGHRS and YFSETQ. The CDR3 totals 15 residues. Trimming at V came to 4 bases and at J to 7 bases, leaving 7 bases not matched to a gene. The CDR3 sequence is CASSVGQGASNEQFF. CDR3 in DNA: TGCGCCAGCAGCGTTGGACAGGGGGCATCTAATGAGCAGTTCTTC. Filled out from reference TRBV5-1 and TRBJ2-1, the complete variable domain reads KAGVTQTPRYLIKTRGQQVTLSCSPISGHRSVSWYQQTPGQGLQFLFEYFSETQRNKGNFPGRFSGRQFSNSRSEMNVSTLELGDSALYLCASSVGQGASNEQFFGPGTRLTVL.

The chain couples TRBV20-1 to TRBJ2-1; perhaps TRBD1 as D (6 bases). This CDR3 contains 13 residues. Trimming removed 6 bases at V and 9 bases at J, with 18 bases between. Germline assignment: CDR1 DFQATT and CDR2 SNEGSKA (reference sequence). The CDR3 spells CSAGHRAASEQFF. The CDR3 coding sequence is TGCAGTGCCGGGCACAGGGCAGCGAGTGAGCAGTTCTTC.

The chain links TRBV14 to TRBJ1-2; 7 bases match TRBD1. Germline loops: CDR1 SGHDN, CDR2 FVKESK. The CDR3 runs to 15 residues. V lost 0 bases and J lost 4; bases outside the gene matches: 5. This chain's CDR3 is CASSQDFGTVYGYTF. In DNA form, the CDR3 reads TGTGCCAGCAGCCAAGATTTTGGGACAGTCTATGGCTACACCTTC. The full variable domain, with the rest looked up from reference TRBV14 and TRBJ1-2, is EAGVTQFPSHSVIEKGQTVTLRCDPISGHDNLYWYRRVMGKEIKFLLHFVKESKQDESGMPNNRFLAERTGGTYSTLKVQPAELEDSGVYFCASSQDFGTVYGYTFGSGTRLTVV.

This clonotype was detected only a few times. The rearrangement joins TRBV29-1 to TRBJ2-7; 9 bases are a match to TRBD2. Looked up from germline, CDR1 is SQVTM and CDR2 is ANQGSEA. The CDR3 has 14 amino acids. Trimming took 0 bases from V and 0 from J; bases not matched to a gene: 0. The CDR3 DNA reads as TGCAGCGTTGAAGAGACTAGCGGCTCCTACGAGCAGTACTTC. This encodes CSVEETSGSYEQYF.

This clonotype was recorded a few times. The chain has TRBV12-3 or TRBV12-4 and TRBJ1-6; weak D call: TRBD1 (6 bases). The CDR3 runs 14 residues. Between the trimmed V and J ends, which lost 5 bases and 8 bases, there was a span of 13 bases. CDR3 in amino acids: CASSRGQMDSPLHF. As DNA, the CDR3 is TGTGCCAGCAGTCGGGGGCAGATGGATTCACCCCTCCACTTT.

This clonotype was seen only a few times. The gene calls are TRBV18 and TRBJ2-5; 12 bases fit TRBD2. V was clipped by 1 base and J by 5 bases; unmatched bases: 2. The germline CDR1 and CDR2 sequences are KGHSH and LQKENI. CDR3 size: 15 residues. The CDR3 nucleotides are TGTGCCAGCTCACCACGACTAGCGGGGGATGAGACCCAGTACTTC. Translated, it gives CASSPRLAGDETQYF.

This clonotype has a handful of counts. The rearrangement links TRBV10-1 to TRBJ2-2; 9 bases fit TRBD2. Per germline, CDR1 WNHNN and CDR2 SYGVQD (reference sequence). This CDR3 has 19 residues. V gave up 0 bases and J gave up 0 bases; unmatched junction bases: 8. CDR3 protein: CASSESLAGYFSNTGELFF. CDR3 bases: TGCGCCAGCAGTGAGTCCCTAGCGGGGTACTTTTCGAACACCGGGGAGCTGTTTTTT.

The chain has TRBV6-5 and TRBJ2-6; D is possibly TRBD1 (6 bases). Germline V gives CDR1 MNHEY, CDR2 SVGAGI. V was cut by 4 bases and J by 4 bases, with 17 bases left in between. The CDR3 has 17 residues. The CDR3 coding sequence is TGTGCCAGCAGTTCCTCCCTCTACAGGGTCGGGGCCAACGTCCTGACTTTC. This codes for CASSSSLYRVGANVLTF.